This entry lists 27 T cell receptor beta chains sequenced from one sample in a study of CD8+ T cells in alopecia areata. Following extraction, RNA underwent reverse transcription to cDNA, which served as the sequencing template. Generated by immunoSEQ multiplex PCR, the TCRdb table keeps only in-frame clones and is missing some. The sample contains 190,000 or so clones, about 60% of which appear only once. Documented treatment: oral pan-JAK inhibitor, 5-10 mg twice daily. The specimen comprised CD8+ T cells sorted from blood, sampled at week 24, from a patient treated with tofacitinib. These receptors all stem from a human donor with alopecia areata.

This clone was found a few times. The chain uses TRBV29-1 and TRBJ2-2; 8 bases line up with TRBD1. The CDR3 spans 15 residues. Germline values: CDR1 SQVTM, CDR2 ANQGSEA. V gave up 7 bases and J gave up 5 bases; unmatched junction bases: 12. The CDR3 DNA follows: TGCAGCGCGGAAGGGGGCAGGGGGCAAACCGGGGAGCTGTTTTTT. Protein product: CSAEGGRGQTGELFF.

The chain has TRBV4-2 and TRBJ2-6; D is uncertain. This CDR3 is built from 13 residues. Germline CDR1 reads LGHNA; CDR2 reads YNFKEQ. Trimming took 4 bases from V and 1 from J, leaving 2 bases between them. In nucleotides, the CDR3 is TGTGCCAGCAGCCTTTCTGGGGCCAACGTCCTGACTTTC. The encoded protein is CASSLSGANVLTF.

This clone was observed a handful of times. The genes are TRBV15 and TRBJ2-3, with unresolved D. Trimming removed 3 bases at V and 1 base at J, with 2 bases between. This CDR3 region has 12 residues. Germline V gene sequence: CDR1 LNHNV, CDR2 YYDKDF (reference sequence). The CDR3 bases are TGTGCCACCAGCAGCGGCACAGATACGCAGTATTTT. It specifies CATSSGTDTQYF.

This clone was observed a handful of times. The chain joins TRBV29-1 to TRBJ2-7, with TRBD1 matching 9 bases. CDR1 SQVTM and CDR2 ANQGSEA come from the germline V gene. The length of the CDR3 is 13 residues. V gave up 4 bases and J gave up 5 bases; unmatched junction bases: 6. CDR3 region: CSVGPGTGNEQYF. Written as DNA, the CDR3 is TGCAGCGTTGGGCCGGGGACAGGGAACGAGCAGTACTTC.

The CDR3 nucleotides read TGCGCCAGCAGCCAAGAGATGTATGGGGCGTTGTCCTACGAGCAGTACTTC. This gives the protein CASSQEMYGALSYEQYF. This rearrangement joins TRBV4-1 to TRBJ2-7, with D possibly matching TRBD1 (5 bases). With 0 bases removed from V and 1 base from J, the gap between germline ends came to 16 bases. The V gene's germline CDR1 is MGHRA and CDR2 YSYEKL. The CDR3 totals 17 residues.

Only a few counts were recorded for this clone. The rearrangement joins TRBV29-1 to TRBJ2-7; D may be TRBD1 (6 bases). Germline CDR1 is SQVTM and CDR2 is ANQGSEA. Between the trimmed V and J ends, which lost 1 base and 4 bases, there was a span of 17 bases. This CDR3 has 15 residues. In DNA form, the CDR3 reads TGCAGCGTTGAAGCGACAGGTACGAGGTCTTACGAGCAGTACTTC. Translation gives CSVEATGTRSYEQYF.

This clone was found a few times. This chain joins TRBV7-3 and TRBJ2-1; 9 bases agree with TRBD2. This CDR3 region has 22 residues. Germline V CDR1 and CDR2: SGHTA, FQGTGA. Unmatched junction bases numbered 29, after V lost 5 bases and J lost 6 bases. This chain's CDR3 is CASSTAPVGGLAGAIGPNEQFF. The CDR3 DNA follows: TGTGCCAGCAGCACCGCGCCGGTCGGGGGCTTAGCGGGGGCCATCGGCCCCAATGAGCAGTTCTTC. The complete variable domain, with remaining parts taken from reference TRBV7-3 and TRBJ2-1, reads GAGVSQTPSNKVTEKGKYVELRCDPISGHTALYWYRQSLGQGPEFLIYFQGTGAADDSGLPNDRFFAVRPEGSVSTLKIQRTERGDSAVYLCASSTAPVGGLAGAIGPNEQFFGPGTRLTVL.

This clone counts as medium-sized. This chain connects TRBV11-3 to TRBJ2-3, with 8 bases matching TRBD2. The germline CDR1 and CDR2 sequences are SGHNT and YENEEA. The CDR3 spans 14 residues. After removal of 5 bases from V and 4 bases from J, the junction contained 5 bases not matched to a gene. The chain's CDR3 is CASSPGGPADTQYF. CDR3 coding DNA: TGTGCCAGCAGCCCGGGGGGGCCTGCAGATACGCAGTATTTT.

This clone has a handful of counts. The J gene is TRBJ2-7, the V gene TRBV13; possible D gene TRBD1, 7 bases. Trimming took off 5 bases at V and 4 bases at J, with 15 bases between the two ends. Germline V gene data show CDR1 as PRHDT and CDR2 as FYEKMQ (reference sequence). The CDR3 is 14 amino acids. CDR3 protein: CASSPRGDVYEQYF. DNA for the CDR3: TGTGCCAGCAGCCCCAGGGGGGATGTATACGAGCAGTACTTC.

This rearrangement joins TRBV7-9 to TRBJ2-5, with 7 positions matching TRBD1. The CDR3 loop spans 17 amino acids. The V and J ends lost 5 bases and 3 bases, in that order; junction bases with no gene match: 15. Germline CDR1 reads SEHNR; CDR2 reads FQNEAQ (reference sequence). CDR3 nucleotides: TGTGCCAGCAGCCCGACGAATACAGGGGTCATAGAAGAGACCCAGTACTTC. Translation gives CASSPTNTGVIEETQYF.

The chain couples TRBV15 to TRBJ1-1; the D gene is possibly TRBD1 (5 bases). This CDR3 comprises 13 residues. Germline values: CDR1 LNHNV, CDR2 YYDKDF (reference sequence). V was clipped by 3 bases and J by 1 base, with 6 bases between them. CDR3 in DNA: TGTGCCACCAGCAGTGGGGGGAACACTGAAGCTTTCTTT. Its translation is CATSSGGNTEAFF. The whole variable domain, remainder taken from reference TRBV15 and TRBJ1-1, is DAMVIQNPRYQVTQFGKPVTLSCSQTLNHNVMYWYQQKSSQAPKLLFHYYDKDFNNEADTPDNFQSRRPNTSFCFLDIRSPGLGDTAMYLCATSSGGNTEAFFGQGTRLTVV.

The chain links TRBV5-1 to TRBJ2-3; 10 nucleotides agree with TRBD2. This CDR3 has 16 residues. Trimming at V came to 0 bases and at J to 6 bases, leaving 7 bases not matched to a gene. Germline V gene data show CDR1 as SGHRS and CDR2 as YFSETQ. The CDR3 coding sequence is TGCGCCAGCAGCTTGGCTAGCGGGGGAATGGTCGATACGCAGTATTTT. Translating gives CASSLASGGMVDTQYF.

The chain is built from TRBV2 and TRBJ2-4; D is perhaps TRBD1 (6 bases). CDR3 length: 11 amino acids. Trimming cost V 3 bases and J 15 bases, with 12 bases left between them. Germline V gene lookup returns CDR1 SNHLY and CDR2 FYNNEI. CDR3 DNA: TGTGCCAGCAGTGATGAGGGGACATCGTACTTC. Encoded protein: CASSDEGTSYF.

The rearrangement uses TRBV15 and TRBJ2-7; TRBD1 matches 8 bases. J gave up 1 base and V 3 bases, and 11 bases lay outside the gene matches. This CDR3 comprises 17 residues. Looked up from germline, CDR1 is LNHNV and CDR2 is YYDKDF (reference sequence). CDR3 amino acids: CATSSRYGTGPSYEQYF. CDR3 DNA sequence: TGTGCCACCAGCAGCCGTTACGGGACAGGTCCTTCCTACGAGCAGTACTTC.

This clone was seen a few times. The CDR3, as DNA: TGCAGCGTCCCCTCTGAGGGTGAGCAGTTCTTC. It codes for CSVPSEGEQFF. The J gene is TRBJ2-1, the V gene TRBV29-1; tentatively, D is TRBD2 (5 bases). The CDR3 has 11 residues. CDR1 and CDR2 from the germline V gene are SQVTM and ANQGSEA. The V end lost 6 bases, the J end lost 9 bases, and 12 bases lay between the germline ends.

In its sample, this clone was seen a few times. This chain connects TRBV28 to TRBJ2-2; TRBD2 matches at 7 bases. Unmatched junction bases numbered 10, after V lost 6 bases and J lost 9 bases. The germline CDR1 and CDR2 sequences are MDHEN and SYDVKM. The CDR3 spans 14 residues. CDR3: CASSPRDYIRELFF. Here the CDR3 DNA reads TGTGCCAGCAGCCCCCGGGACTATATTCGGGAGCTGTTTTTT.

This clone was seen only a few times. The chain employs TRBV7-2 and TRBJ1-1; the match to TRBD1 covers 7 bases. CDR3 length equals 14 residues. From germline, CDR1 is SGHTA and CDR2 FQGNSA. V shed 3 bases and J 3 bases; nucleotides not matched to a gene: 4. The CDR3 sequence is CASSFDRADTEAFF. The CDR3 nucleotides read TGTGCCAGCAGCTTCGACAGGGCGGACACTGAAGCTTTCTTT.

CDR3 amino acids: CASSPTGGYGNTIYF. CDR3 nucleotides: TGTGCCAGCAGTCCTACAGGGGGGTATGGAAACACCATATATTTT. V gene TRBV6-5 combines with J gene TRBJ1-3; 8 nucleotides agree with TRBD1. This CDR3 region has 15 residues. The trim removed 5 bases at V and 3 bases at J, leaving 6 bases unmatched. Per the germline V gene, CDR1 is MNHEY and CDR2 is SVGAGI.

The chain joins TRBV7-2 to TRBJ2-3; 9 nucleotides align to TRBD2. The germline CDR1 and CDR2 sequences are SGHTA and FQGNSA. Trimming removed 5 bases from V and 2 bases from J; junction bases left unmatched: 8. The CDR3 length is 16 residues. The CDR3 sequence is CASSPRLAATTDTQYF. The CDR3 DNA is TGTGCCAGCAGCCCGCGACTAGCGGCCACCACAGATACGCAGTATTTT.

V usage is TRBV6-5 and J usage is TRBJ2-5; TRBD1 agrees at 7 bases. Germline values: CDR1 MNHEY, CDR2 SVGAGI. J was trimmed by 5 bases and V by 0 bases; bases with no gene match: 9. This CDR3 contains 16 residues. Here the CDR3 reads CASSYSMVGQAETQYF. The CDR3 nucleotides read TGTGCCAGCAGTTACTCAATGGTCGGACAGGCGGAGACCCAGTACTTC.

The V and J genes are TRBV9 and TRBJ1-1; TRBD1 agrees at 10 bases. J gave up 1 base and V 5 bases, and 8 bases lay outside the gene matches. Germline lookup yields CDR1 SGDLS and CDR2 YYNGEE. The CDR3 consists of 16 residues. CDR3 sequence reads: CASRGDRGHRNTEAFF. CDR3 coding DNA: TGTGCCAGCAGGGGGGACAGGGGCCATCGGAACACTGAAGCTTTCTTT.

CDR3 sequence: CASSSDSINEQYF. The CDR3 DNA reads TGTGCCAGCAGCTCGGACAGTATCAACGAGCAGTACTTC. The rearrangement links TRBV11-2 to TRBJ2-7; D possibly corresponds to TRBD1 (6 bases). CDR3 size: 13 residues. The germline gives CDR1 SGHAT, CDR2 FQNNGV. V lost 4 bases, J lost 5 bases, and 12 bases lay in between.

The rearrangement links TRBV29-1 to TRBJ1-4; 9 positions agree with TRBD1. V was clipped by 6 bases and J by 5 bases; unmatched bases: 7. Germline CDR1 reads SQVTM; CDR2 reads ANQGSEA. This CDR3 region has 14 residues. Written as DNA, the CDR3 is TGCAGCGTGGCAGGACAGGGGACGAATGAAAAACTGTTTTTT. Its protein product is CSVAGQGTNEKLFF.

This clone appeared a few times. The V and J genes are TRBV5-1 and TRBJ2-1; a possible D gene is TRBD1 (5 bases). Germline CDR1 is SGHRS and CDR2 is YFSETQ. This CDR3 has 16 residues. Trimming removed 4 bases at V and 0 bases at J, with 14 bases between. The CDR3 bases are TGCGCCAGCAGCACCTACCGACAGAGCTCCTACAATGAGCAGTTCTTC. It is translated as CASSTYRQSSYNEQFF.

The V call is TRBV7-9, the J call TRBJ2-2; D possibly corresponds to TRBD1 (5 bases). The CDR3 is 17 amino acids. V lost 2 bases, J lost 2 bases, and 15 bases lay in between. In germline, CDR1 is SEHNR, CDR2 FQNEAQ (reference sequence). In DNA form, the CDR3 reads TGTGCCAGCAGCTTATGGGGCAGGAGAGGTAACACCGGGGAGCTGTTTTTT. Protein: CASSLWGRRGNTGELFF.

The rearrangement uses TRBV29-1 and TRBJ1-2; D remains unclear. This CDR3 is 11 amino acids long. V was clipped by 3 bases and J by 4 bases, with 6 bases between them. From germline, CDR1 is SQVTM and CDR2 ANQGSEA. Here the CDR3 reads CSVEDVYGYTF. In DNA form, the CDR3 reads TGCAGCGTTGAGGACGTCTATGGCTACACCTTC.

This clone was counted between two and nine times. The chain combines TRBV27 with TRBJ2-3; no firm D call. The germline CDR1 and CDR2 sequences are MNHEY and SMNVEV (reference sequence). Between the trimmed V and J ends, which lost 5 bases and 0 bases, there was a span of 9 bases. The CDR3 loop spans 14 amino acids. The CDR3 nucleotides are TGTGCCAGCAGTCTGAGGAGAAGCACAGATACGCAGTATTTT. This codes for CASSLRRSTDTQYF.